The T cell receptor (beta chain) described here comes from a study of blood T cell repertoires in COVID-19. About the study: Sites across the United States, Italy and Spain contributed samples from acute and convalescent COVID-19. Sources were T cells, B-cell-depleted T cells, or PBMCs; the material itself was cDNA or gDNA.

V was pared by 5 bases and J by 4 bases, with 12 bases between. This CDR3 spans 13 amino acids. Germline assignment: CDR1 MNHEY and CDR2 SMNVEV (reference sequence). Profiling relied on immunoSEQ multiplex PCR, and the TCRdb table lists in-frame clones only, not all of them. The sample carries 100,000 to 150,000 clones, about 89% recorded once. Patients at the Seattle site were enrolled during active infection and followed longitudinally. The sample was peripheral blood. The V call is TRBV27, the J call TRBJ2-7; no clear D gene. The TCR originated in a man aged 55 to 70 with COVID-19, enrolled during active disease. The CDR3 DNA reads TGTGCCAGCAGTGCCCTCATGAGTTACGAGCAGTACTTC. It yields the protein CASSALMSYEQYF.